This T cell receptor beta chain was documented in a study of blood T cell repertoires in COVID-19. As for the study in general: Samples representing acute and convalescent COVID-19 were sourced from the United States, Italy and Spain. T cells, B-cell-depleted T cells, or PBMCs provided the cDNA or gDNA that served as material.

In the original analysis: Cell counts per sample came from amplifying reference gene primers. TCRdb keeps only in-frame clones here, not all; method: immunoSEQ multiplex PCR. The V and J calls and clone size come from that table; D and trimming were worked out from the DNA. The repertoire holds 81,000 or so clones, 85% to 95% seen once, with roughly 5.9% in the top ten. Per the germline V gene, CDR1 is SGHRS and CDR2 is YFSETQ. Trimming took off 1 base at V and 4 bases at J, with 12 bases between the two ends. This CDR3 region has 16 residues. The rearrangement joins TRBV5-1 to TRBJ2-6; D is possibly TRBD1 (5 bases). The sample was peripheral blood. The TCR sequence derives from a woman aged 60 to 75 with active COVID-19. The CDR3 loop is CASSLPDSSGANVLTF. The DNA for the CDR3 is TGCGCCAGCAGCTTGCCCGACAGCTCCGGGGCCAACGTCCTGACTTTC.